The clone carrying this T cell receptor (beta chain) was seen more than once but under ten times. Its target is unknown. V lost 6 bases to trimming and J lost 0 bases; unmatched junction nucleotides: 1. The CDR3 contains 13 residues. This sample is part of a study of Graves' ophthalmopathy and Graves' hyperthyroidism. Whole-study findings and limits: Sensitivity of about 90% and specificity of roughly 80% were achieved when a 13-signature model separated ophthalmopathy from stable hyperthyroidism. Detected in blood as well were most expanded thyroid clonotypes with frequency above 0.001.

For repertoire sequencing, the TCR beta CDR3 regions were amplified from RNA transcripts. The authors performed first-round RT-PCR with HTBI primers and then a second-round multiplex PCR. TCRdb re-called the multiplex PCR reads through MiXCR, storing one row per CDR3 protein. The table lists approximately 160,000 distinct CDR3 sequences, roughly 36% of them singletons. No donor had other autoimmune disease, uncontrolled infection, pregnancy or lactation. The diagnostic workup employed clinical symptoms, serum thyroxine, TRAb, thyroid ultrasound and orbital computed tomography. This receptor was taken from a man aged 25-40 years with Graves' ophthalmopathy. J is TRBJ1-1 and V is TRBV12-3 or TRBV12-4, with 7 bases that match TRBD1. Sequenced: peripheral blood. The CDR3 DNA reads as TGTGCCAGCAGGGACAGGATGAACACTGAAGCTTTCTTT. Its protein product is CASRDRMNTEAFF.